The present entry profiles one T cell receptor beta chain with its context. This sample is part of a study of T cell responses to AZD1222 COVID-19 vaccine. Only in-frame clones appear in the TCRdb table, and some are missing; sequencing was by immunoSEQ multiplex PCR. The sample shows about 120,000 clones, approximately 85% of them seen only once. The sequences come from peripheral blood, collected on day 0 of AZD1222 vaccination. This clonotype originated in an adult in good health.

CDR3 sequence reads: CASSATGEVQPQHF. CDR3 nucleotide sequence: TGTGCCAGCAGTGCCACAGGGGAGGTTCAGCCCCAGCATTTT. This chain connects TRBV2 to TRBJ1-5, with TRBD1 matching over 7 bases. The CDR3 has 14 amino acids. Germline trimming cut 4 bases from V and 6 bases from J; bases unmatched to any gene: 6. CDR1 and CDR2 from the germline V gene are SNHLY and FYNNEI.